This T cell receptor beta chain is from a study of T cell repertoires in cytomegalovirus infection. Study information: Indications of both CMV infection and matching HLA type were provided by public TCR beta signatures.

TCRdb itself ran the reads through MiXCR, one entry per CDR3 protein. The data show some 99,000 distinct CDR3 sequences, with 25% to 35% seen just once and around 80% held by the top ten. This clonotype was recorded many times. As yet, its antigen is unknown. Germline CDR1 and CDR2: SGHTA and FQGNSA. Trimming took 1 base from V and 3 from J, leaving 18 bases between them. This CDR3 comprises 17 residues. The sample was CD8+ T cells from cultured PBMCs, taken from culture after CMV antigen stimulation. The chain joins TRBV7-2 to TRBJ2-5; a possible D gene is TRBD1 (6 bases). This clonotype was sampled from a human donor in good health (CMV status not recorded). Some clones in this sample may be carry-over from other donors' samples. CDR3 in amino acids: CASSLGTQGSPKETQYF. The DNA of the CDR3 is TGTGCCAGCAGCTTAGGCACACAGGGAAGTCCTAAAGAGACCCAGTACTTC.